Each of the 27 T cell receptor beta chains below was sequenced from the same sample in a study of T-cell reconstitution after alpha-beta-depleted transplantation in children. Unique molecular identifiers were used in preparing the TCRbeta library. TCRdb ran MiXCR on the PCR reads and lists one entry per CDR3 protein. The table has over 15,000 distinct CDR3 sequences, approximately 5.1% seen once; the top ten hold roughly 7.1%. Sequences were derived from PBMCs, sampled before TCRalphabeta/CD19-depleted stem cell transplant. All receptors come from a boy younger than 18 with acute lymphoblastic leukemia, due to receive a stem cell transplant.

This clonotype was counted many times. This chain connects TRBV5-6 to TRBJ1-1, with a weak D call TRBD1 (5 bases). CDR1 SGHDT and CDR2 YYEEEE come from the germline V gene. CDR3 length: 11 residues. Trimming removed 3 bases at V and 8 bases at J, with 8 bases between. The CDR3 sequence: CASSWGGEAFF. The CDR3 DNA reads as TGTGCCAGCAGCTGGGGGGGAGAAGCTTTCTTT.

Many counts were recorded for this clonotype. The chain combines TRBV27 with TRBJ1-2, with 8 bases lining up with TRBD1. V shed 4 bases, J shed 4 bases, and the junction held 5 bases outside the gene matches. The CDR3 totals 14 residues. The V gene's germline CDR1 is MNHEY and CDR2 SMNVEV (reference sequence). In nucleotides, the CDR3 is TGTGCCAGCAGTTCCGCCAGGGGGCCCTATGGCTACACCTTC. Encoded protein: CASSSARGPYGYTF.

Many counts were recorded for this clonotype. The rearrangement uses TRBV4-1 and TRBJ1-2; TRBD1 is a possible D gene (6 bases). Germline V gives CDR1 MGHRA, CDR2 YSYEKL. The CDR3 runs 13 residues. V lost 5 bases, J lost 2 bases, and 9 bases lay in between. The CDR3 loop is CASSDTGNYGYTF. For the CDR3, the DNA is TGCGCCAGCAGCGACACAGGGAACTATGGCTACACCTTC.

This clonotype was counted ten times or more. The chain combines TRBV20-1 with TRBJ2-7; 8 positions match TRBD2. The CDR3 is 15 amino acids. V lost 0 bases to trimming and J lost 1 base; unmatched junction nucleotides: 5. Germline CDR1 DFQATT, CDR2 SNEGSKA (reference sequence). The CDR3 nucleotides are TGCAGTGCTAGAGAGTCTAGCGGGCCGTCCTACGAGCAGTACTTC. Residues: CSARESSGPSYEQYF.

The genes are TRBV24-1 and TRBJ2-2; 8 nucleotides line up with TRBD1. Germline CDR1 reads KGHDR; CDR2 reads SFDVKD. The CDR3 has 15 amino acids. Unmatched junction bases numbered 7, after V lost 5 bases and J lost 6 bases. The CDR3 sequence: CATSARTGNPGELFF. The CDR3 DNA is TGTGCCACCAGTGCCAGGACAGGGAATCCCGGGGAGCTGTTTTTT.

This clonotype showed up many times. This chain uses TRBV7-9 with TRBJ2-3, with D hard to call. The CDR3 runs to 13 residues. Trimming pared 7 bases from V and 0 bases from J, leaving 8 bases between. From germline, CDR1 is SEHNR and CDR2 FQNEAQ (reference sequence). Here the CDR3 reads CASILGSTDTQYF. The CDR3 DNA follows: TGTGCCAGCATCCTGGGTAGCACAGATACGCAGTATTTT.

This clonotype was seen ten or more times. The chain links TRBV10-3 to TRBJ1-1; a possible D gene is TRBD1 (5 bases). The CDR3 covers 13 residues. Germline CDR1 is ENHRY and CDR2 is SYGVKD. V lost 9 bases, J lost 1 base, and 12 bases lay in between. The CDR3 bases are TGTGCCATGATGACCCAGGGGAACACTGAAGCTTTCTTT. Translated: CAMMTQGNTEAFF.

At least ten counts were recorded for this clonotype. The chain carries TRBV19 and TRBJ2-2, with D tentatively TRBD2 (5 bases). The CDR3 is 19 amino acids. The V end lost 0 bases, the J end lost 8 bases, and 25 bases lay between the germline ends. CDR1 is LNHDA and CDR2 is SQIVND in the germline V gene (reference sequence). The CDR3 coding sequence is TGTGCCAGTAGTATAGACGAGGGAACGCGCGGTTACGTGGCTGGGGAGCTGTTTTTT. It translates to CASSIDEGTRGYVAGELFF.

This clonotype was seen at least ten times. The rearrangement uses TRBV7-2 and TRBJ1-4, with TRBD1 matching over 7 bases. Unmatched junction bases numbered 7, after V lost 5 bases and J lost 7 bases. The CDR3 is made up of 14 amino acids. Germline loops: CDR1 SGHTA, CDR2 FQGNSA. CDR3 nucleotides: TGTGCCAGCAGCCCCTACAGGGGAGGTGAAAAACTGTTTTTT. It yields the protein CASSPYRGGEKLFF.

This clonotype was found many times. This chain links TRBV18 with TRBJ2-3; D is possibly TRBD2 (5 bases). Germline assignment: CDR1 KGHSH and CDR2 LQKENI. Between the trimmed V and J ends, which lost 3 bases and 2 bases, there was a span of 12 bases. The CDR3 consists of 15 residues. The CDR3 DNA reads TGTGCCAGCTCACCCTCGGGGAGTTACACAGATACGCAGTATTTT. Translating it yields CASSPSGSYTDTQYF.

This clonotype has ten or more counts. The CDR3 loop reads CASKTGGLVNTEAFF. The DNA of the CDR3 is TGTGCCAGTAAAACCGGGGGGTTGGTGAACACTGAAGCTTTCTTT. This chain connects TRBV27 to TRBJ1-1, with D possibly matching TRBD1 (5 bases). CDR3 size: 15 residues. Looked up from germline, CDR1 is MNHEY and CDR2 is SMNVEV (reference sequence). The V end was cut by 9 bases, the J end by 0 bases, with 17 bases between.

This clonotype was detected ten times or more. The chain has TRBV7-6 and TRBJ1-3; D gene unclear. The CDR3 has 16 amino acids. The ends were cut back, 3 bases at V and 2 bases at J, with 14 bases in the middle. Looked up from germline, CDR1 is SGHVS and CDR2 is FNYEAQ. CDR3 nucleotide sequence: TGTGCCAGCAGCTTCGGGCAATTGGAGGCTGGAAACACCATATATTTT. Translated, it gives CASSFGQLEAGNTIYF.

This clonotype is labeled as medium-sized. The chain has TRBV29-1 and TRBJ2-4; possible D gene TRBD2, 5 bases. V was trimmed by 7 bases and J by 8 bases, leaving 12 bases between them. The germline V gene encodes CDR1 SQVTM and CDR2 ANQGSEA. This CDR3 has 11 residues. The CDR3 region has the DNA TGCAGCGCCGGGAATCGAGACATTCAGTACTTC. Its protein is CSAGNRDIQYF.

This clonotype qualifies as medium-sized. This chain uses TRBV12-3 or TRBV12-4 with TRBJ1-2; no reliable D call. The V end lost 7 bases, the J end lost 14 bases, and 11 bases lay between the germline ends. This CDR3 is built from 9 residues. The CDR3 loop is CASTPDRTF. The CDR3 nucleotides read TGTGCCAGCACCCCCGACCGAACCTTC.

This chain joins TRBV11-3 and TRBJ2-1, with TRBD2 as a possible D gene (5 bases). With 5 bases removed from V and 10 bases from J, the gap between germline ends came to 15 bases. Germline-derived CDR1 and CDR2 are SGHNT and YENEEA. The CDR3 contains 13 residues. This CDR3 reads CASSPPTGMEQFF. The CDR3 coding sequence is TGTGCCAGCAGCCCTCCGACGGGGATGGAGCAGTTCTTC.

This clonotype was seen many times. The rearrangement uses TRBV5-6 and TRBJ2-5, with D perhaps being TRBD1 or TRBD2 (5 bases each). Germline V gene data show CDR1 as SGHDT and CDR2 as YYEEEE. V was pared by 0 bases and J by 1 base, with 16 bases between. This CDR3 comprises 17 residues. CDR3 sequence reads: CASSLGQGLAIQETQYF. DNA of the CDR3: TGTGCCAGCAGCTTGGGGCAGGGTCTAGCAATCCAAGAGACCCAGTACTTC.

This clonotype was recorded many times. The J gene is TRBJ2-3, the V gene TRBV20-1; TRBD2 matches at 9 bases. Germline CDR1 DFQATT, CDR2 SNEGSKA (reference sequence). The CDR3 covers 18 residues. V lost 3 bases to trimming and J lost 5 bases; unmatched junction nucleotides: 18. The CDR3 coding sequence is TGCAGTGCTAGTTTGGTAGCGGGGGCACCGGATCGACGAGATACGCAGTATTTT. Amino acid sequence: CSASLVAGAPDRRDTQYF.

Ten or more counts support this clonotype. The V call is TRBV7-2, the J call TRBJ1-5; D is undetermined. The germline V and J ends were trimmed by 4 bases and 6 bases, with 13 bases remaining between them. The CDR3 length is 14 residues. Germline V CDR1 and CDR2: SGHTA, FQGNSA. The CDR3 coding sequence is TGTGCCAGCAGCTACCCTGTGGTGGGTCAGCCCCAGCATTTT. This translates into CASSYPVVGQPQHF.

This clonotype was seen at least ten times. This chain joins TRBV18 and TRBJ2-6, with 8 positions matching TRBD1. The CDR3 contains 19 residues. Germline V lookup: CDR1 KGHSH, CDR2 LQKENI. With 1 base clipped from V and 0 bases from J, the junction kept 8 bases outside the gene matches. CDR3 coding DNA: TGTGCCAGCTCACCACGCAGGACAGGGAAAAGCTCTGGGGCCAACGTCCTGACTTTC. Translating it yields CASSPRRTGKSSGANVLTF.

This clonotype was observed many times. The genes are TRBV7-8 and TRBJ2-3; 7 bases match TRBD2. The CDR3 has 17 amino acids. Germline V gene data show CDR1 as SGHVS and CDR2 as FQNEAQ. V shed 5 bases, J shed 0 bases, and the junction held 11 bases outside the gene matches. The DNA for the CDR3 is TGTGCCAGCAGCACCCGGACTAGATGGCCTAGCACAGATACGCAGTATTTT. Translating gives CASSTRTRWPSTDTQYF.

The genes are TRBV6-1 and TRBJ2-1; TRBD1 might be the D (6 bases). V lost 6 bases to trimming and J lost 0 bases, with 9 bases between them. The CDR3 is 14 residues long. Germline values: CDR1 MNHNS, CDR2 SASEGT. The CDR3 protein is CASRRGSSYNEQFF. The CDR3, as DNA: TGTGCCAGCAGGAGGGGGAGCTCCTACAATGAGCAGTTCTTC.

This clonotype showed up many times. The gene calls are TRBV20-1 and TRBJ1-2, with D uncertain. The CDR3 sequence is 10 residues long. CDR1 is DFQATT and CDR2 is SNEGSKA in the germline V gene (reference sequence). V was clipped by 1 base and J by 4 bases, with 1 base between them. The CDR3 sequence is CSARGYGYTF. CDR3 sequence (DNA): TGCAGTGCTAGAGGCTATGGCTACACCTTC.

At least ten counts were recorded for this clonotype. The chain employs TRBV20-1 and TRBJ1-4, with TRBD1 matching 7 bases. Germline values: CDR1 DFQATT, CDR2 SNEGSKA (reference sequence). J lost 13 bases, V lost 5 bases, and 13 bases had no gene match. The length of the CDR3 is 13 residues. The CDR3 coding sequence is TGCAGTGCTGCACAGGGGTGGACTAGATCACTGTTTTTT. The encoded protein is CSAAQGWTRSLFF.

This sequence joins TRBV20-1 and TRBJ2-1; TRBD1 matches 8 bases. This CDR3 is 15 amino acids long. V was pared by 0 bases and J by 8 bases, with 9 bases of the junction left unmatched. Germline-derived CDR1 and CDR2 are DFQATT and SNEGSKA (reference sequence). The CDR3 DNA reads TGCAGTGCTAGAGATTTGGGGACAGGATTTGATGAGCAGTTCTTC. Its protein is CSARDLGTGFDEQFF.

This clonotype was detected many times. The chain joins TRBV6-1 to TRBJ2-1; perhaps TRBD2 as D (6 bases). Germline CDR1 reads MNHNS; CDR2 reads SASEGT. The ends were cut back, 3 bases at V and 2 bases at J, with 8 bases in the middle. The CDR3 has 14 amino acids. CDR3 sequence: CASSERGPYNEQFF. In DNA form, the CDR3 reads TGTGCCAGCAGTGAGCGGGGACCCTACAATGAGCAGTTCTTC.

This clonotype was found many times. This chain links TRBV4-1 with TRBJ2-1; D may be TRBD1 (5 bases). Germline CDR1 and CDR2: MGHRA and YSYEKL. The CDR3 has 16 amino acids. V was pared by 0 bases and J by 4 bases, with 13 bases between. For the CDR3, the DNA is TGCGCCAGCAGCCAAGATCGTGGGGCCATTTACAATGAGCAGTTCTTC. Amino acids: CASSQDRGAIYNEQFF.

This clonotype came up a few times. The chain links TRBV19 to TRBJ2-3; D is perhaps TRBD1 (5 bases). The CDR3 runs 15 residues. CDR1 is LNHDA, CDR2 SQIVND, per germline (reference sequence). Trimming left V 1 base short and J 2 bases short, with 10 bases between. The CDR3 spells CASSIGVRVTDTQYF. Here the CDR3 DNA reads TGTGCCAGTAGTATAGGTGTCAGGGTCACAGATACGCAGTATTTT.